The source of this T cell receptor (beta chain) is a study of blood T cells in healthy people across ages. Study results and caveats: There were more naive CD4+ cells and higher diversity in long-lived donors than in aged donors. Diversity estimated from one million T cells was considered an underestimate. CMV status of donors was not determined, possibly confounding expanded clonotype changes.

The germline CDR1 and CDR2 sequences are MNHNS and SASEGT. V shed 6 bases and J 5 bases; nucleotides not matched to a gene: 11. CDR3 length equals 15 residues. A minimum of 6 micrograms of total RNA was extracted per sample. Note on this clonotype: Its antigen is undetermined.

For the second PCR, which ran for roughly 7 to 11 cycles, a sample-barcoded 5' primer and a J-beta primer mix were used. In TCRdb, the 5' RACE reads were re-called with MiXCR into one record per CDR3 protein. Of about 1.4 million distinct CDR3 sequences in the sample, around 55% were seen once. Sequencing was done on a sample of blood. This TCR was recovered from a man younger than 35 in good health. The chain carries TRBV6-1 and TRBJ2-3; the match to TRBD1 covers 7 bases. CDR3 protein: CASSLTGLGRDTQYF. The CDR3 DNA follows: TGTGCCAGCAGCTTGACAGGGTTGGGAAGAGATACGCAGTATTTT.